This TCR beta chain was recovered during a study of preoperative IRX-2 immunotherapy in early breast cancer. The protocol was immunoSEQ multiplex PCR, while the TCRdb copy is restricted to in-frame clones and leaves out a portion. The data hold about 37,000 clones, with roughly 82% observed a single time. The CDR3 spans 15 residues. Trimming stripped 0 bases from V and 4 bases from J, with 12 bases between. Germline V gene sequence: CDR1 SGHDN, CDR2 FVKESK. Indicated treatment: preoperative locoregional IRX-2 cytokine immunotherapy. This phase Ib study tested locoregional IRX-2 cytokine immunotherapy given before surgery.

This specimen consisted of lymph node tissue, obtained after IRX-2 immunotherapy. V usage is TRBV14 and J usage is TRBJ1-2; D gene uncertain. This clonotype originated in a human donor with breast cancer. CDR3: CASSQDQAIFYGYTF. CDR3 coding DNA: TGTGCCAGCAGCCAAGATCAGGCTATCTTCTATGGCTACACCTTC. The full variable domain, in which reference TRBV14 and TRBJ1-2 provide the parts outside the CDR3, is EAGVTQFPSHSVIEKGQTVTLRCDPISGHDNLYWYRRVMGKEIKFLLHFVKESKQDESGMPNNRFLAERTGGTYSTLKVQPAELEDSGVYFCASSQDQAIFYGYTFGSGTRLTVV.